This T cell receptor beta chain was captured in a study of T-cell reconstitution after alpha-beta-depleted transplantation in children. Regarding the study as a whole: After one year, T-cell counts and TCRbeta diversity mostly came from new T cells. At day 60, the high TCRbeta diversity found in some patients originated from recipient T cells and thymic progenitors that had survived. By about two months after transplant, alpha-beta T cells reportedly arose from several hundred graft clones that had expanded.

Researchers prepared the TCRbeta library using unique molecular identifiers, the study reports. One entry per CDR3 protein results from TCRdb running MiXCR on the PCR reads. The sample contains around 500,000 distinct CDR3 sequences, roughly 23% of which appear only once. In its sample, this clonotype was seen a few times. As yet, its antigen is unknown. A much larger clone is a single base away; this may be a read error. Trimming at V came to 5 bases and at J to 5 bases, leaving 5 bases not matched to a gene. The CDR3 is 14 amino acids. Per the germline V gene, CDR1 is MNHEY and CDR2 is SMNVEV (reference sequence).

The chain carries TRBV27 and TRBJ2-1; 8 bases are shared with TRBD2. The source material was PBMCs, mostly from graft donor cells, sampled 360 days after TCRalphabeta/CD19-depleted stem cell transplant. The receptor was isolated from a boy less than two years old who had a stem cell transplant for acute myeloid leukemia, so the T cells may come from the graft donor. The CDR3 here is CASSPTSAHNEQFF. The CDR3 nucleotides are TGTGCCAGCAGTCCGACTAGCGCCCACAATGAGCAGTTCTTC.